The sequence of this T cell receptor beta chain was determined in a study of T-cell reconstitution after alpha-beta-depleted transplantation in children. For TCRbeta, the library was prepared with unique molecular identifiers. TCRdb independently ran MiXCR on the PCR reads; one entry per CDR3 protein. The sample carries 70,000 to 95,000 distinct CDR3 sequences, 15% to 17% recorded once. The CDR3 sequence is 13 residues long. Germline values: CDR1 DFQATT, CDR2 SNEGSKA (reference sequence). V lost 0 bases, J lost 3 bases, and 7 bases lay in between. This clonotype was counted many times. Its antigen remains unknown. Whole-study findings and limits: From surviving recipient T cells and thymic progenitors came the high day-60 TCRbeta diversity observed in some patients. By one year post-transplant, T-cell counts and diversity largely arose from T cells that were newly produced. By about two months after transplant, alpha-beta T cells reportedly arose from several hundred graft clones that had expanded.

The sequenced sample was PBMCs, mostly from graft donor cells, obtained 180 days after TCRalphabeta/CD19-depleted stem cell transplant. The genes are TRBV20-1 and TRBJ2-3; unclear D gene. The sequence was obtained from a male patient aged 2-10 years who had a stem cell transplant for acute lymphoblastic leukemia, so the T cells may come from the graft donor. CDR3 loop: CSAREELTDTQYF. As DNA, the CDR3 is TGCAGTGCTAGAGAAGAATTGACAGATACGCAGTATTTT.